A selection of T cell receptor beta chains follows, all from one sample in a study of T cell responses to AZD1222 COVID-19 vaccine. Assay: immunoSEQ multiplex PCR; the TCRdb copy retains only in-frame clones and omits some. The table shows about 150,000 clones, with about 87% occurring only once. Sequencing used peripheral blood, obtained on day 0 of AZD1222 vaccination. The receptors here all came from an adult in good health. The CDR3 runs from the conserved cysteine through the conserved F or W. Each record gives: J gene, V gene, CDR3 protein.

>TRBJ1-4|TRBV7-9
CASSMGLEEKLFF
>TRBJ1-3|TRBV10-3
CAISGTASGNTIYF
>TRBJ1-2|TRBV30
CAGSPEAGRYPNYGYTF
>TRBJ2-3|TRBV7-2
CASSFWRKTSTDTQYF
>TRBJ1-1|TRBV5-8
CASSSVAVTEAFF
>TRBJ1-2|TRBV6-1
CASSERMDYGYTF
>TRBJ2-2|TRBV4-3
CASSRLAGDTGELFF
>TRBJ1-5|TRBV28
CASSLQGVRRGWSNQPQHF
>TRBJ2-7|TRBV4-3
CASSRDYSHEQYF
>TRBJ2-7|TRBV5-1
CASSLTAGTATYEQYF
>TRBJ2-2|TRBV19
CASRFVGELFF
>TRBJ2-1|TRBV9
CASSTGQGTYNEQFF
>TRBJ1-1|TRBV19
CASYPRTGWTEAFF
>TRBJ2-5|TRBV7-3
CASSLTGVETQYF
>TRBJ2-7|TRBV3-1/TRBV3-2
CASSQDMGRESPYEQYF
>TRBJ1-2|TRBV2
CASRAMQGGGYTF
>TRBJ1-3|TRBV5-6
CASSLEGRNTIYF
>TRBJ1-2|TRBV2
CASRWDSYGYTF
>TRBJ1-1|TRBV4-3
CASSQDRGGGEAFF
>TRBJ2-5|TRBV7-8
CASSLAYGVRETQYF
>TRBJ2-6|TRBV18
CASARVRDSGANVLTF
>TRBJ1-1|TRBV3-1/TRBV3-2
CASSQSTLMNTEAFF
>TRBJ2-6|TRBV2
CASSEGRVGANVLTF
>TRBJ1-4|TRBV19
CASSPGTANEKLFF
>TRBJ1-1|TRBV18
CASSPSYSNTEAFF
>TRBJ1-1|TRBV5-4
CASSLMPGGPVGGNTEAFF
>TRBJ2-5|TRBV6-5
CASSYGGQETQYF
>TRBJ2-2|TRBV6-2/TRBV6-3
CASSYGGGNTGELFF
>TRBJ2-7|TRBV27
CASKLSGGYEQYF
>TRBJ1-2|TRBV6-4
CASRTRGVNYGYTF
>TRBJ1-2|TRBV6-6
CASSYPGTDYGYTF
>TRBJ1-6|TRBV28
CASKESSYNSPLHF
>TRBJ2-1|TRBV2
CASSERTSGGSNEQFF
>TRBJ1-2|TRBV2
CASAIPRGPNYGYTF
>TRBJ1-2|TRBV7-2
CASSLEGMITNYGYTF
>TRBJ1-5|TRBV2
CASSDVGAPADQPQHF
>TRBJ1-5|TRBV28
CASSLAGGYQPQHF
>TRBJ2-5|TRBV20-1
CSARTVETQYF
>TRBJ2-2|TRBV5-5
CASSLVLAGTGELFF
>TRBJ2-7|TRBV6-5
CASSWDRNIYEQYF
>TRBJ2-2|TRBV6-1
CASSELGGIGTGELFF
>TRBJ2-1|TRBV6-5
CASSYSRHSYNEQFF
>TRBJ2-3|TRBV6-5
CASSYPGTDTQYF
>TRBJ1-1|TRBV10-3
CAIASGKNTEAFF
>TRBJ1-1|TRBV29-1
CSVEPTGSEAFF
>TRBJ2-3|TRBV5-4
CASSLHGGPGDTQYF
>TRBJ2-7|TRBV10-3
CAISTGESSYEQYF
>TRBJ1-5|TRBV19
CASRSQQGRGQPQHF
>TRBJ2-5|TRBV11-3
CASSGGAEGETQYF
>TRBJ1-1|TRBV4-1
CASSPDRANTEAFF
>TRBJ1-3|TRBV4-3
CASSQDWGSGNTIYF
>TRBJ1-1|TRBV7-9
CASSEQGGVNTEAFF
>TRBJ1-2|TRBV7-2
CASSLGQRVMAGYTF
>TRBJ2-3|TRBV5-1
CASTVGTGGSTDTQYF
>TRBJ1-1|TRBV19
CASSMGGGIVSEAFF